This entry lists 24 T cell receptor beta chains sequenced from one sample in a study of T cells in Graves' hyperthyroidism and ophthalmopathy. Amplification targeted TCR beta CDR3 regions from RNA transcripts. A set of HTBI primers served as the primers for a first-round RT-PCR of the TCR CDR3. TCRdb used MiXCR to reprocess the multiplex PCR reads, holding one entry per CDR3 protein. This sample has about 610,000 distinct CDR3 sequences, with 14% to 15% found just once. The sequenced material came from blood. These receptors were obtained from a woman between 35 and 50 years old with Graves' ophthalmopathy.

This clonotype was found many times. The chain joins TRBV12-3 or TRBV12-4 to TRBJ1-1; D remains unclear. CDR3 size: 14 residues. Trimming cost V 1 base and J 2 bases, with 8 bases left between them. CDR3 sequence (DNA): TGTGCCAGCAGTTTAGGCAACCCTAACACTGAAGCTTTCTTT. Its protein product is CASSLGNPNTEAFF.

Many counts were recorded for this clonotype. V is TRBV5-1 and J is TRBJ2-7; TRBD2 agrees at 9 bases. The CDR3 has 15 amino acids. Germline V gene sequence: CDR1 SGHRS, CDR2 YFSETQ. J was trimmed by 4 bases and V by 0 bases; bases with no gene match: 5. CDR3 nucleotide sequence: TGCGCCAGCAGCTTGGTGGCGGGAGGGATTTACGAGCAGTACTTC. Its translation: CASSLVAGGIYEQYF.

This clonotype was seen only a few times. The CDR3 spells CASSRTRRANTEAFF. For the CDR3, the DNA is TGTGCCAGTAGTAGAACTCGACGGGCGAACACTGAAGCTTTCTTT. The genes are TRBV19 and TRBJ1-1; D is undetermined. Germline values: CDR1 LNHDA, CDR2 SQIVND (reference sequence). The ends were cut back, 4 bases at V and 1 base at J, with 13 bases in the middle. This CDR3 is built from 15 residues.

This clonotype was observed at least ten times. This chain links TRBV6-4 with TRBJ2-7, with D perhaps matching TRBD2 (6 bases). The germline CDR1 and CDR2 sequences are MRHNA and SNTAGT. The CDR3 has 17 amino acids. V was pared by 5 bases and J by 1 base, with 21 bases between. The CDR3 bases are TGTGCCAGCAGTAACCCCAGCCTTGGAGGGAAGTCCTACGAGCAGTACTTC. Amino acids: CASSNPSLGGKSYEQYF.

This clonotype has a count of ten or more. V gene TRBV9 combines with J gene TRBJ2-7; 7 bases are a match to TRBD1. This CDR3 region has 20 residues. J lost 3 bases, V lost 1 base, and 22 bases had no gene match. The germline CDR1 and CDR2 sequences are SGDLS and YYNGEE. CDR3 nucleotides: TGTGCCAGCAGCGTAAGAGGGGACGTTCGGAAGGGGGCAGGGGGCTACGAGCAGTACTTC. It translates to CASSVRGDVRKGAGGYEQYF.

This clonotype was seen many times. The chain employs TRBV25-1 and TRBJ1-1, with D possibly TRBD1 on 6 matching bases. CDR3 length equals 14 residues. Per the germline V gene, CDR1 is MGHDK and CDR2 is SYGVNS. V lost 2 bases to trimming and J lost 7 bases, with 14 bases between them. Here the CDR3 DNA reads TGTGCCAGCAGTGAAACCGACAGGAACGTTGAAGCTTTCTTT. It encodes CASSETDRNVEAFF. Supplemented by reference TRBV25-1 and TRBJ1-1, the full variable domain reads EADIYQTPRYLVIGTGKKITLECSQTMGHDKMYWYQQDPGMELHLIHYSYGVNSTEKGDLSSESTVSRIRTEHFPLTLESARPSHTSQYLCASSETDRNVEAFFGQGTRLTVV.

This clonotype has more than one count but fewer than ten. The J gene is TRBJ2-7, the V gene TRBV27; possible D gene TRBD1, 5 bases. CDR1 and CDR2 (germline): MNHEY, SMNVEV (reference sequence). V lost 3 bases and J 7 bases, leaving 13 bases between the germline ends. CDR3 length: 13 amino acids. This CDR3 is CASSFGRVGEQYF. In DNA, the CDR3 is TGTGCCAGCAGTTTTGGCAGGGTGGGGGAGCAGTACTTC.

In this sample, this clonotype turned up many times. V is TRBV20-1 and J is TRBJ1-1, with 7 bases matching TRBD1. The germline V gene has CDR1 DFQATT and CDR2 SNEGSKA (reference sequence). The length of the CDR3 is 16 residues. V shed 3 bases and J 0 bases; nucleotides not matched to a gene: 10. The CDR3 loop is CSASSPGQRMNTEAFF. The CDR3 bases are TGCAGTGCTAGCTCCCCGGGACAGAGAATGAACACTGAAGCTTTCTTT.

This clonotype was seen ten or more times. The rearrangement links TRBV7-2 to TRBJ2-5; 11 nucleotides align to TRBD2. Trimming at V came to 0 bases and at J to 12 bases, leaving 3 bases not matched to a gene. CDR3 length: 13 residues. The germline CDR1 and CDR2 sequences are SGHTA and FQGNSA. CDR3 region: CASSLAGLAAKYF. In DNA, the CDR3 is TGTGCCAGCAGCTTAGCGGGACTAGCGGCTAAGTACTTC.

This clonotype was counted at least ten times. The rearrangement joins TRBV15 to TRBJ1-2, with D uncertain. Per germline, CDR1 LNHNV and CDR2 YYDKDF (reference sequence). Trimming shortened V by 2 bases and J by 6 bases, and 13 bases separated the two germline ends. The CDR3 consists of 14 residues. In DNA, the CDR3 is TGTGCCACCAGCAGACCGAGTAAGCCTGATGGCTACACCTTC. Its translation: CATSRPSKPDGYTF.

Many counts were recorded for this clonotype. V is TRBV6-5 and J is TRBJ2-7; 7 bases fit TRBD1. Germline V CDR1 and CDR2: MNHEY, SVGAGI. The J segment lost 5 bases and the V segment lost 6 bases, leaving 13 bases of the junction unmatched. The CDR3 has 15 amino acids. CDR3 loop: CASSYRGIAVDEQYF. Here the CDR3 DNA reads TGTGCCAGCAGCTACAGGGGAATCGCCGTGGACGAGCAGTACTTC.

This clonotype was observed many times. CDR3 in amino acids: CASSYSLRRVVPYEQYF. CDR3 DNA sequence: TGTGCCAGCAGTTACTCGTTACGGCGGGTGGTTCCCTACGAGCAGTACTTC. V usage is TRBV6-2 or TRBV6-3 and J usage is TRBJ2-7; possible D gene TRBD2, 5 bases. CDR3 length: 17 amino acids. From germline, CDR1 is MNHEY and CDR2 SVGEGT. Trimming took 0 bases from V and 2 from J, leaving 17 bases between them.

The gene calls are TRBV18 and TRBJ2-2, with D unclear. Germline CDR1 and CDR2: KGHSH and LQKENI. Trimming removed 2 bases from V and 0 bases from J, with 4 bases in between. The CDR3 consists of 14 residues. CDR3 DNA: TGTGCCAGCTCACCAACGGCGAACACCGGGGAGCTGTTTTTT. Translated, it gives CASSPTANTGELFF.

This clonotype was recorded at least ten times. J is TRBJ2-2 and V is TRBV7-3; 7 bases are shared with TRBD1. V shed 5 bases and J 1 base; nucleotides not matched to a gene: 1. Per the germline V gene, CDR1 is SGHTA and CDR2 is FQGTGA. This CDR3 has 14 residues. CDR3 in amino acids: CASSRQGNTGELFF. The CDR3 nucleotides are TGTGCCAGCAGCCGACAGGGGAACACCGGGGAGCTGTTTTTT.

There are a few counts of this clonotype. The V gene is TRBV19, the J gene TRBJ1-5; D uncertain. From germline, CDR1 is LNHDA and CDR2 SQIVND (reference sequence). The CDR3 is 14 amino acids. V dropped 1 base and J dropped 7 bases, with 11 bases sitting between them. The CDR3 spells CASSIGGGRQPQHF. The CDR3 nucleotides read TGTGCCAGTAGTATAGGCGGAGGGCGGCAGCCCCAGCATTTT.

Remarks on this clonotype: The junction shows a germline mismatch at one end, possibly a read error. The gene calls are TRBV7-2 and TRBJ2-7; no clear D gene. Germline V gene sequence: CDR1 SGHTA, CDR2 FQGNSA. The CDR3 runs 13 residues. The CDR3 nucleotides are TGTGCCAGCAGCTTAGCAGGGAACTACAAGCAGTACTTC. As protein: CASSLAGNYKQYF.

This clonotype was seen ten or more times. The chain links TRBV10-3 to TRBJ2-7; D remains unclear. Germline V gene lookup returns CDR1 ENHRY and CDR2 SYGVKD. With 8 bases removed from V and 0 bases from J, the gap between germline ends came to 11 bases. CDR3 length: 13 residues. For the CDR3, the DNA is TGTGCCATCGGCCCAAGTGGCTCCTACGAGCAGTACTTC. Amino acids: CAIGPSGSYEQYF.

The sample holds many counts of this clonotype. This sequence joins TRBV7-9 and TRBJ2-6; D remains unclear. Trimming left V 9 bases short and J 0 bases short, with 3 bases between. Germline lookup yields CDR1 SEHNR and CDR2 FQNEAQ (reference sequence). This CDR3 region has 12 residues. The CDR3 bases are TGTGCCAGTTACTCTGGGGCCAACGTCCTGACTTTC. It specifies CASYSGANVLTF.

This chain connects TRBV4-1 to TRBJ2-7; D may be TRBD1 (6 bases). This CDR3 has 15 residues. The germline CDR1 and CDR2 sequences are MGHRA and YSYEKL. V was clipped by 2 bases and J by 2 bases, with 13 bases between them. The CDR3 sequence is CASSQIRGGPYEQYF. The CDR3 nucleotides read TGCGCCAGCAGCCAAATCAGGGGTGGACCCTACGAGCAGTACTTC.

V is TRBV2 and J is TRBJ2-2; D may be TRBD1 or TRBD2 (6 bases each). The V gene lost 3 bases and the J gene lost 5 bases, with 13 bases spanning the gap. The CDR3 is 15 amino acids. The germline gives CDR1 SNHLY, CDR2 FYNNEI. The CDR3 sequence is CASSDGGIRTGELFF. Written as DNA, the CDR3 is TGTGCCAGCAGTGACGGGGGCATTAGAACCGGGGAGCTGTTTTTT.

Ten or more counts support this clonotype. The chain couples TRBV6-2 or TRBV6-3 to TRBJ2-5, with TRBD2 matching over 8 bases. Germline CDR1 MNHEY, CDR2 SVGEGT. Trimming at V came to 4 bases and at J to 4 bases, leaving 11 bases not matched to a gene. CDR3 size: 16 residues. The DNA of the CDR3 is TGTGCCAGCAGTTTGGCGGTAGCGGGGATGTCAGAGACCCAGTACTTC. This encodes CASSLAVAGMSETQYF.

This clonotype was observed at least ten times. J is TRBJ1-2 and V is TRBV7-9, with 9 bases identical to TRBD1. V lost 5 bases, J lost 3 bases, and 7 bases stayed unmatched. The CDR3 spans 15 residues. Germline CDR1 SEHNR, CDR2 FQNEAQ (reference sequence). CDR3 bases: TGTGCCAGCAGCGGGTGGACAGGGGACGACTATGGCTACACCTTC. This sequence encodes CASSGWTGDDYGYTF.

This clonotype was picked up many times. The V call is TRBV20-1, the J call TRBJ2-7; D ambiguous. Trimming took off 7 bases at V and 6 bases at J, with 19 bases between the two ends. The CDR3 length is 13 residues. Per germline, CDR1 DFQATT and CDR2 SNEGSKA (reference sequence). This chain's CDR3 is CSVWSGHDLEQYF. CDR3 in DNA: TGCAGTGTTTGGTCCGGCCACGATCTCGAGCAGTACTTC.

This clonotype has at least ten counts. The chain combines TRBV6-2 or TRBV6-3 with TRBJ2-6; D is ambiguous. Between the trimmed V and J ends, which lost 5 bases and 0 bases, there was a span of 8 bases. Looked up from germline, CDR1 is MNHEY and CDR2 is SVGEGT. CDR3 size: 15 residues. The DNA of the CDR3 is TGTGCCAGCAGTCAGAGACCCTCTGGGGCCAACGTCCTGACTTTC. This translates into CASSQRPSGANVLTF.